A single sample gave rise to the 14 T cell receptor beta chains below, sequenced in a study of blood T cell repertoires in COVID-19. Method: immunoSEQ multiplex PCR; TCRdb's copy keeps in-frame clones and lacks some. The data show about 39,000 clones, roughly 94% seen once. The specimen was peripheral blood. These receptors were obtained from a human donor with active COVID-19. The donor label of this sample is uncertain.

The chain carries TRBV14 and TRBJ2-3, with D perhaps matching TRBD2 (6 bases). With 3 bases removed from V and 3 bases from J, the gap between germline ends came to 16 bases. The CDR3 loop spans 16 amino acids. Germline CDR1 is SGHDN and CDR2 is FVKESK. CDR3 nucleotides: TGTGCCAGCAGCCATTTGAAGGCGGGGAGAACAGATACGCAGTATTTT. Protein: CASSHLKAGRTDTQYF.

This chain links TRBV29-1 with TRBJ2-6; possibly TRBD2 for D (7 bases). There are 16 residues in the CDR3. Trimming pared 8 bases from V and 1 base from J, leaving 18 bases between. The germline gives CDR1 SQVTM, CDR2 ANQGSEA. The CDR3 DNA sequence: TGCAGCTTCCGAGGGGGGGACTCTTCTGGGGCCAACGTCCTGACTTTC. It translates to CSFRGGDSSGANVLTF.

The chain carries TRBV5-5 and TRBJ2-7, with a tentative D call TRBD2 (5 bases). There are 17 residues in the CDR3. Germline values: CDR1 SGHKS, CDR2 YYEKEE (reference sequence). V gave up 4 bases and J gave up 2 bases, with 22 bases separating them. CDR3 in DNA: TGTGCCAGCAGCCGAGACGGTGGAGACTACTTGCCCTACGAGCAGTACTTC. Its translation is CASSRDGGDYLPYEQYF.

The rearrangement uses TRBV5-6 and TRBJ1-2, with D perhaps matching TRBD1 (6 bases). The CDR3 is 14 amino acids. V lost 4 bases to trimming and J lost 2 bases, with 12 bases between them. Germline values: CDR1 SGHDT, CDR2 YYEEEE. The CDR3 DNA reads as TGTGCCAGCAGCGAGCGGGGGCCCAACTATGGCTACACCTTC. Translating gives CASSERGPNYGYTF.

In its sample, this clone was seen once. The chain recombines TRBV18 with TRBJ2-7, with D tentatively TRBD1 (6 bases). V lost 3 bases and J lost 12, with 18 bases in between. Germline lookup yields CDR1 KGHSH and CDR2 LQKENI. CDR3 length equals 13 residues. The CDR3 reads CASSPLRQVQLYF. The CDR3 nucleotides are TGTGCCAGCTCACCCCTTCGACAGGTTCAGCTGTACTTC. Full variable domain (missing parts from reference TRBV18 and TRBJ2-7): NAGVMQNPRHLVRRRGQEARLRCSPMKGHSHVYWYRQLPEEGLKFMVYLQKENIIDESGMPKERFSAEFPKEGPSILRIQQVVRGDSAAYFCASSPLRQVQLYFGPGTRLTVT.

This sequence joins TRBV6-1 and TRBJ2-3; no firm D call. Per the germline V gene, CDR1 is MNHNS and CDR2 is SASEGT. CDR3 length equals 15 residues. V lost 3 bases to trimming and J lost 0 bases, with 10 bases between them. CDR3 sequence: CASSDLTQSTDTQYF. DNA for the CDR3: TGTGCCAGCAGTGACCTAACTCAAAGCACAGATACGCAGTATTTT.

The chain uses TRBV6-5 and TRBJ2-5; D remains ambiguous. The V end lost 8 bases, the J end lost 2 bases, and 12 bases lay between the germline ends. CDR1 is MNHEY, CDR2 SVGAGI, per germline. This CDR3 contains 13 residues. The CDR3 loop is CASSSKWQETQYF. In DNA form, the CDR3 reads TGTGCCAGCTCGAGCAAGTGGCAAGAGACCCAGTACTTC.

Here the CDR3 DNA reads TGTGCCAGCAGCTTAGGGACTAGCGGGATAGAGCAGTTCTTC. Protein: CASSLGTSGIEQFF. The chain has TRBV11-3 and TRBJ2-1; 12 bases map to TRBD2. The V segment lost 1 base and the J segment 10 bases; nucleotides outside the gene matches: 2. The CDR3 is made up of 14 amino acids. Germline CDR1 and CDR2: SGHNT and YENEEA.

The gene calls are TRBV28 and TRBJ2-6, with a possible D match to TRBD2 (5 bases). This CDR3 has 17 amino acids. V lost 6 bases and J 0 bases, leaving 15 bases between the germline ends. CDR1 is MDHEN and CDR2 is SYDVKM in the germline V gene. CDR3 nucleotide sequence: TGTGCCAGCAGCCACTCTAGCTTCAGCTCTGGGGCCAACGTCCTGACTTTC. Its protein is CASSHSSFSSGANVLTF.

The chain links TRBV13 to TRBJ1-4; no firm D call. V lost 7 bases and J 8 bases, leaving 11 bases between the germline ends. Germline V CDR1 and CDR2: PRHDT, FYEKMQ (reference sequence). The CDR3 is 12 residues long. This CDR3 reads CASTDSSEKLFF. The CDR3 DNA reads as TGTGCCAGCACCGACTCGAGCGAAAAACTGTTTTTT.

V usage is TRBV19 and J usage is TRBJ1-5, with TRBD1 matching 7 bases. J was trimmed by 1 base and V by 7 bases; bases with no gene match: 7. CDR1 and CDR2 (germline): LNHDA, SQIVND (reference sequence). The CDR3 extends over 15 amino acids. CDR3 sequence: CASNLDRESNQPQHF. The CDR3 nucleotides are TGTGCCAGTAACCTCGACAGGGAAAGCAATCAGCCCCAGCATTTT.

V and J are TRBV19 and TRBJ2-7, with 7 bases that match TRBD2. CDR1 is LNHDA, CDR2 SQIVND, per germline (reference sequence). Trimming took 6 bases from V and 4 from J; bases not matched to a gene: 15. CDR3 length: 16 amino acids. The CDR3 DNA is TGTGCCAGTAGCATCGGAATGGGGGGGTCCCAATACGAGCAGTACTTC. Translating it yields CASSIGMGGSQYEQYF.

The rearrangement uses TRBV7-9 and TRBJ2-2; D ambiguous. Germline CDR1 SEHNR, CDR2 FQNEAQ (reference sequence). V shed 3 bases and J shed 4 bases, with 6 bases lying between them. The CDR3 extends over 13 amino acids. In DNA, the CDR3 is TGTGCCAGCAGCTTGGGCAGCACCGGGGAGCTGTTTTTT. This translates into CASSLGSTGELFF.

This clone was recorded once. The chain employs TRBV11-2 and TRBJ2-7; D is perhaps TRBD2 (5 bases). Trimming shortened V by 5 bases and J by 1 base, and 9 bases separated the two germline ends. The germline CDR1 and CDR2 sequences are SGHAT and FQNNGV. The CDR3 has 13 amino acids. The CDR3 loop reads CASSPLASYEQYF. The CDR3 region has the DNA TGTGCCAGCAGCCCTCTAGCTTCCTACGAGCAGTACTTC.